This record concerns one TCR beta chain sequence. The antigen is undetermined. This record comes from a study of identical twins. The study, taken as a whole, reports: Out-of-frame beta chain sequences displayed weaker excess sharing between twins.

Trimming cost V 0 bases and J 0 bases, with 16 bases left between them. CDR1 WNHNN and CDR2 SYGVQD come from the germline V gene (reference sequence). The CDR3 consists of 18 residues. TCRdb independently ran MiXCR on the 5' RACE reads; one entry per CDR3 protein. Of hundreds of thousands of distinct CDR3 sequences in the sample, about 12% were seen once. The same data also contributed to another study, on yellow fever vaccine responses in identical twins.

The clonotype comes from a young woman in good health. J is TRBJ2-3 and V is TRBV10-1; tentatively, D is TRBD1 (6 bases). The source material was PBMCs. The chain's CDR3 is CASSESTQWGRSTDTQYF. DNA for the CDR3: TGCGCCAGCAGTGAGTCGACTCAGTGGGGGCGCAGCACAGATACGCAGTATTTT.